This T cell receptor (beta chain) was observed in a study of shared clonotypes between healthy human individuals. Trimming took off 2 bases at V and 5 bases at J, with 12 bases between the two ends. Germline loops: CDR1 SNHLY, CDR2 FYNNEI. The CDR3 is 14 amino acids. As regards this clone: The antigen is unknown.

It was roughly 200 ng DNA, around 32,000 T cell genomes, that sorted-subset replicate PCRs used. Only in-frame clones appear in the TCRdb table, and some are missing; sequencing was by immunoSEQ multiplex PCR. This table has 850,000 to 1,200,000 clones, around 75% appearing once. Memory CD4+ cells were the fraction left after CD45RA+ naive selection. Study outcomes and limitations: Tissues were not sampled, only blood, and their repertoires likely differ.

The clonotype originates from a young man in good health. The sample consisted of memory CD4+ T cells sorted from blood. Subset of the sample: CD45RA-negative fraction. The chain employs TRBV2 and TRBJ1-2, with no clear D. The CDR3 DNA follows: TGTGCCAGCAGTGAATCTCAGGCGGGTTATGGCTACACCTTC. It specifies CASSESQAGYGYTF.